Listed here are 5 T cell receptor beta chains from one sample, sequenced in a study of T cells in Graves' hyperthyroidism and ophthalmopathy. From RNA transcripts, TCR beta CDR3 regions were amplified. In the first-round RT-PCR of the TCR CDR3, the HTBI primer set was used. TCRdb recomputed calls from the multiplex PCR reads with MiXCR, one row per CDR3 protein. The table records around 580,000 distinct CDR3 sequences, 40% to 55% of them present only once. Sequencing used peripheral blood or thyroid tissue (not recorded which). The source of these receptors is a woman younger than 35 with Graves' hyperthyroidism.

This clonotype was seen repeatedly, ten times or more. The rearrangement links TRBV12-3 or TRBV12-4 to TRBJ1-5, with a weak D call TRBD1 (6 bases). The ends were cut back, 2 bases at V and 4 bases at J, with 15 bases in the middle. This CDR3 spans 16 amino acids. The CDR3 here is CASSLSYVGQNQPQHF. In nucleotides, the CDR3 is TGTGCCAGCAGTTTATCATACGTGGGACAAAATCAGCCCCAGCATTTT.

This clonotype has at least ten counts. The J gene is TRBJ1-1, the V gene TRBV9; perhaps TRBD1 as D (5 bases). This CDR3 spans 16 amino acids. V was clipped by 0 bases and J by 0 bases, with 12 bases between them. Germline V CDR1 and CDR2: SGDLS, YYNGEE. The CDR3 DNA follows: TGTGCCAGCAGCGTAGAAGCAGGGTGGATGAACACTGAAGCTTTCTTT. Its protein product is CASSVEAGWMNTEAFF.

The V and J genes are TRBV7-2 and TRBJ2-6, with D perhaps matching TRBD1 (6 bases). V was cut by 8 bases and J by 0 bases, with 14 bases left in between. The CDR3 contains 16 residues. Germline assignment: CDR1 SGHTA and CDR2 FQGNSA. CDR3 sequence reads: CASGRGFSSGANVLTF. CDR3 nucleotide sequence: TGTGCCAGCGGCAGGGGCTTTAGCTCTGGGGCCAACGTCCTGACTTTC.

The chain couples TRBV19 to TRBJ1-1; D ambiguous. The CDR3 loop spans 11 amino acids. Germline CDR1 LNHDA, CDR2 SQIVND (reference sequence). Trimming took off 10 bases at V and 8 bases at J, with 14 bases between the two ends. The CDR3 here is CAISLGTEAFF. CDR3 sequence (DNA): TGTGCCATTAGCCTCGGAACGGAAGCTTTCTTT.

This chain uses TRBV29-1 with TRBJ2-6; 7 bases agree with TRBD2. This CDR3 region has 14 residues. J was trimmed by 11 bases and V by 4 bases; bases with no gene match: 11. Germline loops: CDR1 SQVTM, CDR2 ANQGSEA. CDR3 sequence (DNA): TGCAGCGTTGCTCAGCGGCGGGAGACCTACGTCCTGACTTTC. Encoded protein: CSVAQRRETYVLTF. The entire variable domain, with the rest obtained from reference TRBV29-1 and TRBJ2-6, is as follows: SAVISQKPSRDICQRGTSLTIQCQVDSQVTMMFWYRQQPGQSLTLIATANQGSEATYESGFVIDKFPISRPNLTFSTLTVSNMSPEDSSIYLCSVAQRRETYVLTFGAGSRLTVL.